This TCR beta chain was profiled in a study of T cells in localized non-small cell lung cancer. Repertoires were generated with immunoSEQ multiplex PCR, while TCRdb's copy carries only in-frame clones and drops some. Of some 71,000 clones in the sample, 84% are singletons; the top ten hold about 13%. V gave up 5 bases and J gave up 0 bases, with 2 bases separating them. Germline V gene data show CDR1 as MDHEN and CDR2 as SYDVKM. This CDR3 comprises 13 residues. This clonotype originated in a female donor of 60 years or more with stage I lung adenocarcinoma. This specimen was peripheral blood, taken before any cancer treatment. J is TRBJ2-6 and V is TRBV28; no clear D gene. The CDR3 coding sequence is TGTGCCAGCAGTGACTCTGGGGCCAACGTCCTGACTTTC. Amino acids: CASSDSGANVLTF.